The 5 T cell receptor beta chains given below trace back to one sample, sequenced in a study of read filtering for tumor transcriptome and immune sequencing. From about 400 ng of RNA, a library with molecular barcoded alpha/delta and beta/gamma adaptors was made. Via MiXCR, TCRdb re-called the reads, giving one row per CDR3 protein. The sample lists about 46,000 distinct CDR3 sequences, 20% seen once, with 30% to 45% in the top ten. The sample was a population of CD138-negative cells sorted from bone marrow. The receptors were sampled from a donor aged 40 or older with multiple myeloma.

This clonotype was seen repeatedly, ten times or more. The J gene is TRBJ2-7, the V gene TRBV5-6; no clear D. The CDR3 totals 15 residues. V shed 3 bases and J shed 7 bases, with 20 bases lying between them. Germline V lookup: CDR1 SGHDT, CDR2 YYEEEE. CDR3 loop: CASSSGGPSIGEQYF. The CDR3 region has the DNA TGTGCCAGCAGCTCAGGTGGACCCAGCATCGGGGAGCAGTACTTC.

This clonotype was counted ten times or more. The V call is TRBV29-1, the J call TRBJ1-5; D unresolved. The V end was cut by 4 bases, the J end by 3 bases, with 7 bases between. Per germline, CDR1 SQVTM and CDR2 ANQGSEA. The CDR3 runs to 12 residues. The CDR3 protein is CSVVTDNQPQHF. The DNA for the CDR3 is TGCAGCGTTGTAACTGACAATCAGCCCCAGCATTTT. The full variable domain, its missing parts supplied by reference TRBV29-1 and TRBJ1-5, is SAVISQKPSRDICQRGTSLTIQCQVDSQVTMMFWYRQQPGQSLTLIATANQGSEATYESGFVIDKFPISRPNLTFSTLTVSNMSPEDSSIYLCSVVTDNQPQHFGDGTRLSIL.

Only a few counts were recorded for this clonotype. This chain connects TRBV11-2 to TRBJ2-1, with 7 bases matching TRBD2. Germline V CDR1 and CDR2: SGHAT, FQNNGV. With 4 bases clipped from V and 0 bases from J, the junction kept 0 bases outside the gene matches. The CDR3 loop spans 14 amino acids. CDR3 bases: TGTGCCAGCAGCTCGGGAGGCTCCTACAATGAGCAGTTCTTC. Translating it yields CASSSGGSYNEQFF.

The genes are TRBV5-6 and TRBJ2-3; 11 positions agree with TRBD2. Germline V CDR1 and CDR2: SGHDT, YYEEEE. V dropped 6 bases and J dropped 3; count of bases not matched to a gene: 12. The CDR3 has 17 amino acids. The CDR3 DNA reads as TGTGCCAGCACCCACCGAACTAGCGGGAGTGGGACAGATACGCAGTATTTT. Its translation: CASTHRTSGSGTDTQYF. Complete variable domain (other parts from reference TRBV5-6 and TRBJ2-3): DAGVTQSPTHLIKTRGQQVTLRCSPKSGHDTVSWYQQALGQGPQFIFQYYEEEERQRGNFPDRFSGHQFPNYSSELNVNALLLGDSALYLCASTHRTSGSGTDTQYFGPGTRLTVL.

This clonotype was detected ten times or more. Because the CDR3 is missing its conserved closing phenylalanine or tryptophan, this is likely a read error. The V and J genes are TRBV12-5 and TRBJ2-5, with D perhaps given as TRBD1 or TRBD2 (5 bases each). V gave up 4 bases and J gave up 4 bases, with 16 bases separating them. CDR1 LGHNT and CDR2 FRNRAP come from the germline V gene. The CDR3 totals 15 residues. Written as DNA, the CDR3 is TGTGCTAGTGGTTACTCCGAGGGGCTGGGAGAGACCCAGTACTCC. Protein product: CASGYSEGLGETQYS.